This T cell receptor (beta chain) was sequenced during a study of blood T cell repertoires in COVID-19. Study as a whole: PBMCs, B-cell-depleted T cells, or T cells were the source of the cDNA or gDNA that made up the material.

Clones were sequenced by immunoSEQ multiplex PCR, and TCRdb holds only the in-frame ones, with some missing. The table records roughly 45,000 clones, more than 75% of them present only once. This CDR3 spans 16 amino acids. Trimming removed 4 bases at V and 6 bases at J, with 20 bases between. The germline CDR1 and CDR2 sequences are SGHAT and FQDESV (reference sequence). This clone was found once. What was sequenced was peripheral blood. The rearrangement joins TRBV11-1 to TRBJ2-3; D is possibly TRBD1 (7 bases). The sequence came from an older woman with acute or convalescent COVID-19. The CDR3 sequence is CASSSDQGGGRDTQYF. CDR3 coding DNA: TGTGCCAGCAGCTCAGATCAGGGGGGCGGGCGCGATACGCAGTATTTT.